The entry below gives a single T cell receptor (beta chain) sequence along with its context. Antigen specificity is unknown. Trimming removed 6 bases at V and 7 bases at J, with 11 bases between. The CDR3 has 12 residues. Germline CDR1 is SGHRS and CDR2 is YFSETQ. This specimen comes from a study of T cell responses to AZD1222 COVID-19 vaccine. About the research overall: Second-dose intervals near 4 or 12 weeks were combined. Broader study findings: Vaccine-associated CD4 TCRs spanned spike, dominant at 160-218 and 743-854. No day 14 peak samples; only post-peak repertoires were characterized.

The protocol was immunoSEQ multiplex PCR, while the TCRdb copy is restricted to in-frame clones and leaves out a portion. The data contain around 130,000 clones, around 89% of them singletons. The sequence derives from an adult in good health. Sequencing used peripheral blood, obtained on day 0 of AZD1222 vaccination. The chain employs TRBV5-1 and TRBJ2-1; D possibly corresponds to TRBD1 (6 bases). CDR3 nucleotides: TGCGCCAGCACGGACAGTCCGAATGAGCAGTTCTTC. Translated: CASTDSPNEQFF.